These T cell receptor beta chains were read from a single sample in a study of PD-1 blockade in classical Hodgkin lymphoma. TCRdb keeps only in-frame clones here, not all; method: immunoSEQ multiplex PCR. The profile shows 50,000 or so clones, 73% of them singletons. The sample here was peripheral blood mononuclear cells (PBMCs), taken before the second cycle of nivolumab. The receptor set was obtained from a human donor with classical Hodgkin lymphoma. Both conserved end residues are part of each CDR3. D genes are given only for firm matches. Rows give clone size only sometimes, using once, few, many, or a class for an expanded clone.

clone size: .; V gene: TRBV7-2; D gene: TRBD1; J gene: TRBJ1-5; CDR3 protein: CASSLAVVGQGGQPQHF; CDR3 DNA: TGTGCCAGCAGCTTAGCCGTAGTCGGACAGGGGGGTCAGCCCCAGCATTTT
clone size: .; V gene: TRBV15; D gene: .; J gene: TRBJ1-1; CDR3 protein: CATSRAWSENTEAFF; CDR3 DNA: TGTGCCACCAGCAGAGCATGGAGTGAGAACACTGAAGCTTTCTTT
clone size: once; V gene: TRBV29-1; D gene: .; J gene: TRBJ2-7; CDR3 protein: CSVRGLEDEQYF; CDR3 DNA: TGCAGCGTGCGGGGCTTGGAGGACGAGCAGTACTTC
clone size: .; V gene: TRBV6-5; D gene: .; J gene: TRBJ2-7; CDR3 protein: CASGETGTPQYF; CDR3 DNA: TGTGCCAGCGGAGAGACTGGGACTCCGCAGTACTTC
clone size: .; V gene: TRBV4-2; D gene: .; J gene: TRBJ1-3; CDR3 protein: CASTPKSPYDSGNTIYF; CDR3 DNA: TGTGCCAGCACCCCCAAGTCCCCGTACGATTCTGGAAACACCATATATTTT
clone size: .; V gene: TRBV7-9; D gene: TRBD1; J gene: TRBJ1-2; CDR3 protein: CASSLVAGGSYTF; CDR3 DNA: TGTGCCAGCAGCTTAGTGGCAGGGGGCTCCTACACCTTC
clone size: .; V gene: TRBV5-4; D gene: TRBD1; J gene: TRBJ2-5; CDR3 protein: CASSEGTGVFSETQYF; CDR3 DNA: TGTGCCAGCAGCGAAGGGACAGGGGTTTTCAGCGAGACCCAGTACTTC
clone size: .; V gene: TRBV5-1; D gene: .; J gene: TRBJ1-5; CDR3 protein: CASSWGTGDQPQHF; CDR3 DNA: TGCGCCAGCAGCTGGGGGACCGGGGATCAGCCCCAGCATTTT
clone size: .; V gene: TRBV19; D gene: TRBD2; J gene: TRBJ2-7; CDR3 protein: CASSIDQRGAYEQYF; CDR3 DNA: TGTGCCAGTAGTATAGATCAGCGGGGGGCCTACGAGCAGTACTTC
clone size: .; V gene: TRBV6-1; D gene: TRBD2; J gene: TRBJ2-1; CDR3 protein: CASSPTGLGNEQFF; CDR3 DNA: TGTGCCAGCAGCCCAACAGGACTAGGCAATGAGCAGTTCTTC
clone size: .; V gene: TRBV29-1; D gene: .; J gene: TRBJ2-7; CDR3 protein: CSAAGQGTHEQYF; CDR3 DNA: TGCAGCGCCGCGGGGCAGGGTACCCACGAGCAGTACTTC
clone size: .; V gene: TRBV9; D gene: .; J gene: TRBJ2-3; CDR3 protein: CASSVATYDGRDTQYF; CDR3 DNA: TGTGCCAGCAGCGTAGCTACATACGACGGCAGAGATACGCAGTATTTT
clone size: .; V gene: TRBV6-5; D gene: .; J gene: TRBJ2-7; CDR3 protein: CASRDGAGEQYF; CDR3 DNA: TGTGCCAGCAGAGACGGCGCGGGGGAGCAGTACTTC
clone size: .; V gene: TRBV6-1; D gene: .; J gene: TRBJ2-3; CDR3 protein: CASSVLGQRVTSDTQYF; CDR3 DNA: TGTGCCAGCAGTGTTTTAGGACAGCGAGTTACGTCAGATACGCAGTATTTT
clone size: .; V gene: TRBV19; D gene: .; J gene: TRBJ2-2; CDR3 protein: CASSTGDTGELFF; CDR3 DNA: TGTGCCAGTAGTACCGGAGACACCGGGGAGCTGTTTTTT
clone size: .; V gene: TRBV7-9; D gene: .; J gene: TRBJ1-2; CDR3 protein: CASSSSDGYGYTF; CDR3 DNA: TGTGCCAGCAGCTCGTCGGACGGCTATGGCTACACCTTC
clone size: .; V gene: TRBV19; D gene: .; J gene: TRBJ1-1; CDR3 protein: CASSIPSGNTEAFF; CDR3 DNA: TGTGCCAGTAGTATACCCAGTGGGAACACTGAAGCTTTCTTT
clone size: .; V gene: TRBV14; D gene: TRBD1; J gene: TRBJ1-5; CDR3 protein: CASSQGPGGRYQPQHF; CDR3 DNA: TGTGCCAGCAGCCAAGGTCCAGGGGGTAGGTACCAGCCCCAGCATTTT
clone size: .; V gene: TRBV29-1; D gene: .; J gene: TRBJ1-1; CDR3 protein: CSVEDGGTYNTEAFF; CDR3 DNA: TGCAGCGTTGAAGATGGCGGGACATACAACACTGAAGCTTTCTTT
clone size: .; V gene: TRBV28; D gene: .; J gene: TRBJ1-5; CDR3 protein: CASSFNQPQHF; CDR3 DNA: TGTGCCAGCAGTTTCAATCAGCCCCAGCATTTT
clone size: .; V gene: TRBV6-6; D gene: .; J gene: TRBJ2-7; CDR3 protein: CASSYVGTYEQYF; CDR3 DNA: TGTGCCAGCAGTTACGTAGGGACCTACGAGCAGTACTTC
clone size: .; V gene: TRBV10-3; D gene: .; J gene: TRBJ1-2; CDR3 protein: CAIRSQGDNYGYTF; CDR3 DNA: TGTGCCATCAGGTCGCAAGGAGATAACTATGGCTACACCTTC
clone size: .; V gene: TRBV10-1; D gene: .; J gene: TRBJ2-7; CDR3 protein: CASSDQGQPYEQYF; CDR3 DNA: TGCGCCAGCAGTGATCAAGGACAGCCGTACGAGCAGTACTTC
clone size: .; V gene: TRBV18; D gene: .; J gene: TRBJ2-3; CDR3 protein: CASSPIPRGDTQYF; CDR3 DNA: TGTGCCAGCTCACCCATCCCAAGGGGAGATACGCAGTATTTT
clone size: .; V gene: TRBV7-9; D gene: .; J gene: TRBJ1-5; CDR3 protein: CASSLEAGGGIDSNQPQHF; CDR3 DNA: TGTGCCAGCAGCCTAGAGGCTGGGGGGGGGATTGATAGCAATCAGCCCCAGCATTTT
clone size: .; V gene: TRBV6-1; D gene: .; J gene: TRBJ1-5; CDR3 protein: CASSVRADNQPQHF; CDR3 DNA: TGTGCCAGCAGTGTGAGGGCAGACAATCAGCCCCAGCATTTT
clone size: .; V gene: TRBV2; D gene: TRBD2; J gene: TRBJ2-7; CDR3 protein: CASRGLGHEQYF; CDR3 DNA: TGTGCCAGCAGGGGACTAGGGCACGAGCAGTACTTC
clone size: .; V gene: TRBV9; D gene: TRBD1; J gene: TRBJ1-4; CDR3 protein: CASSVRGTGLEKLFF; CDR3 DNA: TGTGCCAGCAGCGTTAGGGGGACAGGGCTGGAAAAACTGTTTTTT
clone size: .; V gene: TRBV25-1; D gene: .; J gene: TRBJ1-4; CDR3 protein: CASSHAGVEKLFF; CDR3 DNA: TGTGCCAGCAGTCATGCAGGGGTGGAAAAACTGTTTTTT
clone size: .; V gene: TRBV5-1; D gene: .; J gene: TRBJ1-3; CDR3 protein: CASSLGSQGSGNTIYF; CDR3 DNA: TGCGCCAGCAGCTTGGGATCACAGGGCTCTGGAAACACCATATATTTT
clone size: .; V gene: TRBV28; D gene: .; J gene: TRBJ1-1; CDR3 protein: CASSLGQGEAFF; CDR3 DNA: TGTGCCAGCAGTTTGGGCCAGGGAGAAGCTTTCTTT
clone size: .; V gene: TRBV4-2; D gene: TRBD2; J gene: TRBJ2-3; CDR3 protein: CASSPRLAGTDTQYF; CDR3 DNA: TGTGCCAGCAGCCCGCGTCTAGCGGGGACAGATACGCAGTATTTT
clone size: few; V gene: TRBV6-1; D gene: .; J gene: TRBJ2-5; CDR3 protein: CASRTGVGGETQYF; CDR3 DNA: TGTGCCAGCAGAACGGGAGTTGGGGGCGAGACCCAGTACTTC
clone size: .; V gene: TRBV6-5; D gene: .; J gene: TRBJ1-2; CDR3 protein: CASRGAQGHGYTF; CDR3 DNA: TGTGCCAGCAGAGGGGCGCAGGGGCATGGCTACACCTTC
clone size: .; V gene: TRBV9; D gene: .; J gene: TRBJ2-2; CDR3 protein: CASSVGQGTNTGELFF; CDR3 DNA: TGTGCCAGCAGCGTAGGTCAGGGGACGAACACCGGGGAGCTGTTTTTT
clone size: .; V gene: TRBV7-6; D gene: TRBD1; J gene: TRBJ2-6; CDR3 protein: CASSPDRAGANVLTF; CDR3 DNA: TGTGCCAGCAGCCCCGACAGGGCTGGGGCCAACGTCCTGACTTTC
clone size: .; V gene: TRBV6-6; D gene: .; J gene: TRBJ1-3; CDR3 protein: CASRVRTANTIYF; CDR3 DNA: TGTGCCAGCAGGGTCCGAACTGCAAACACCATATATTTT
clone size: .; V gene: TRBV6-5; D gene: .; J gene: TRBJ1-1; CDR3 protein: CASSYGGNTEAFF; CDR3 DNA: TGTGCCAGCAGTTACGGAGGGAACACTGAAGCTTTCTTT
clone size: .; V gene: TRBV28; D gene: .; J gene: TRBJ1-1; CDR3 protein: CASSLKRGVGTEAFF; CDR3 DNA: TGTGCCAGCAGTTTAAAGCGGGGGGTAGGCACTGAAGCTTTCTTT
clone size: .; V gene: TRBV9; D gene: TRBD2; J gene: TRBJ2-3; CDR3 protein: CASSVTSGRAGDTQYF; CDR3 DNA: TGTGCCAGCAGCGTAACTAGCGGGAGGGCAGGGGATACGCAGTATTTT
clone size: .; V gene: TRBV14; D gene: .; J gene: TRBJ2-7; CDR3 protein: CASSQDLSRDEQYF; CDR3 DNA: TGTGCCAGCAGCCAAGATCTCTCCAGAGACGAGCAGTACTTC
clone size: .; V gene: TRBV9; D gene: .; J gene: TRBJ2-3; CDR3 protein: CASSIRLVTTDTQYF; CDR3 DNA: TGTGCCAGCAGCATTCGACTAGTTACTACAGATACGCAGTATTTT
clone size: .; V gene: TRBV6-5; D gene: .; J gene: TRBJ2-2; CDR3 protein: CASKEFTGELFF; CDR3 DNA: TGTGCCAGCAAGGAATTCACCGGGGAGCTGTTTTTT
clone size: .; V gene: TRBV6-5; D gene: .; J gene: TRBJ2-1; CDR3 protein: CASSPRENEQFF; CDR3 DNA: TGTGCCAGCAGTCCTCGGGAGAATGAGCAGTTCTTC
clone size: .; V gene: TRBV27; D gene: TRBD1; J gene: TRBJ1-6; CDR3 protein: CASSPGTGNSPLHF; CDR3 DNA: TGTGCCAGCAGTCCCGGGACAGGCAATTCACCCCTCCACTTT
clone size: .; V gene: TRBV12-2; D gene: .; J gene: TRBJ2-1; CDR3 protein: CASRPLVKREGYNEQFF; CDR3 DNA: TGTGCAAGTCGCCCCCTGGTAAAGCGGGAAGGGTACAATGAGCAGTTCTTC
clone size: .; V gene: TRBV6-5; D gene: .; J gene: TRBJ1-3; CDR3 protein: CASTTGGSPGNTIYF; CDR3 DNA: TGTGCCAGCACCACCGGGGGGAGTCCTGGAAACACCATATATTTT
clone size: .; V gene: TRBV16; D gene: TRBD1; J gene: TRBJ2-3; CDR3 protein: CASSPPAGGPDTQYF; CDR3 DNA: TGTGCCAGCTCCCCCCCCGCAGGGGGCCCAGATACGCAGTATTTT
clone size: .; V gene: TRBV27; D gene: .; J gene: TRBJ1-5; CDR3 protein: CASSLRAAWGPQHF; CDR3 DNA: TGTGCCAGCAGTTTGAGGGCAGCCTGGGGACCCCAGCATTTT
clone size: .; V gene: TRBV30; D gene: TRBD2; J gene: TRBJ2-7; CDR3 protein: CAWSRTSGYEQYF; CDR3 DNA: TGTGCCTGGAGTAGGACTAGCGGCTACGAGCAGTACTTC
clone size: .; V gene: TRBV13; D gene: .; J gene: TRBJ2-7; CDR3 protein: CASSMTSLLSYEQYF; CDR3 DNA: TGTGCCAGCAGCATGACTAGTCTTCTCTCCTACGAGCAGTACTTC